The 20 T cell receptor beta chains listed next were all sequenced from one sample in a study of T cell repertoires in cytomegalovirus infection. MiXCR, applied by TCRdb to the reads, yields one record per CDR3 protein. Of about 460,000 distinct CDR3 sequences detected, 10% to 12% appear once; the ten largest clones hold roughly a tenth. Material: PBMCs. Source of these receptors: a human donor in good health (CMV status not recorded). Some clones in this sample may be carry-over from other donors' samples.

This clonotype was found many times. The V gene is TRBV5-6, the J gene TRBJ1-3; 8 bases line up with TRBD1. V lost 4 bases and J lost 4; bases outside the gene matches: 4. There are 14 residues in the CDR3. Germline V CDR1 and CDR2: SGHDT, YYEEEE. The CDR3: CASSGTGEGNTIYF. In DNA, the CDR3 is TGTGCCAGCAGCGGGACAGGAGAAGGAAACACCATATATTTT. The full variable domain, completed using reference TRBV5-6 and TRBJ1-3, is DAGVTQSPTHLIKTRGQQVTLRCSPKSGHDTVSWYQQALGQGPQFIFQYYEEEERQRGNFPDRFSGHQFPNYSSELNVNALLLGDSALYLCASSGTGEGNTIYFGEGSWLTVV.

This clonotype has more than one count but fewer than ten. This CDR3 reads CASTTQAGQPQHF. The DNA of the CDR3 is TGTGCCAGTACCACACAGGCAGGTCAGCCCCAGCATTTT. The chain combines TRBV19 with TRBJ1-5; maybe TRBD1 (5 bases). CDR3 length: 13 amino acids. The V and J ends lost 7 bases and 6 bases respectively, with 13 bases between them. Germline CDR1 LNHDA, CDR2 SQIVND (reference sequence).

This clonotype was counted many times. The V gene is TRBV7-9, the J gene TRBJ2-7; 9 nucleotides match TRBD1. Unmatched junction bases numbered 9, after V lost 1 base and J lost 5 bases. Germline V lookup: CDR1 SEHNR, CDR2 FQNEAQ (reference sequence). The length of the CDR3 is 16 residues. The CDR3 DNA sequence: TGTGCCAGCAGCTTAGTCGTGGGGGACAGGGTTCACGAGCAGTACTTC. Residues: CASSLVVGDRVHEQYF.

The V call is TRBV10-3, the J call TRBJ1-1, with D perhaps matching TRBD1 (6 bases). Germline V gene data show CDR1 as ENHRY and CDR2 as SYGVKD. Trimming left V 5 bases short and J 5 bases short, with 9 bases between. CDR3 length: 12 residues. The CDR3 loop reads CAISPGETEAFF. The CDR3 nucleotides are TGTGCCATCAGTCCAGGGGAAACTGAAGCTTTCTTT.

This clonotype was detected many times. The V and J genes are TRBV24-1 and TRBJ2-1, with TRBD2 identical over 12 bases. CDR3 length equals 16 residues. The germline V gene encodes CDR1 KGHDR and CDR2 SFDVKD. The V gene end was trimmed by 3 bases and the J gene end by 8 bases; junction bases not matched to a gene: 7. The CDR3 reads CATSDLTSGRVDEQFF. The CDR3 coding sequence is TGTGCCACCAGTGATCTGACTAGCGGGAGAGTCGATGAGCAGTTCTTC.

V is TRBV7-9 and J is TRBJ2-1; 8 nucleotides match TRBD2. V lost 5 bases to trimming and J lost 9 bases; unmatched junction nucleotides: 0. The CDR3 is made up of 11 amino acids. Germline V CDR1 and CDR2: SEHNR, FQNEAQ (reference sequence). CDR3 in amino acids: CASSREGEQFF. As DNA, the CDR3 is TGTGCCAGCAGCCGGGAGGGTGAGCAGTTCTTC.

A few counts support this clonotype. This sequence joins TRBV24-1 and TRBJ2-5; 8 bases fit TRBD2. The CDR3 runs 13 residues. CDR1 and CDR2 from the germline V gene are KGHDR and SFDVKD. The V and J ends lost 9 bases and 7 bases, in that order; junction bases with no gene match: 9. The DNA for the CDR3 is TGTGCCACCCGTTCCGGGGGGGTTGGGACCCAGTACTTC. It yields the protein CATRSGGVGTQYF.

This clonotype was seen more than once but under ten times. The V call is TRBV6-1, the J call TRBJ1-5; a weak D match, TRBD1 (6 bases). With 4 bases removed from V and 0 bases from J, the gap between germline ends came to 16 bases. Per the germline V gene, CDR1 is MNHNS and CDR2 is SASEGT. This CDR3 region has 17 residues. CDR3: CASSVYPGQNSNQPQHF. Here the CDR3 DNA reads TGTGCCAGCAGTGTGTACCCGGGACAAAATAGCAATCAGCCCCAGCATTTT.

The sample holds many counts of this clonotype. J is TRBJ2-2 and V is TRBV24-1; D not resolved. V was clipped by 2 bases and J by 6 bases, with 3 bases between them. The CDR3 loop spans 12 amino acids. CDR1 is KGHDR and CDR2 is SFDVKD in the germline V gene. This chain's CDR3 is CATSDSPGELFF. The CDR3 nucleotides read TGTGCCACCAGTGATTCCCCCGGGGAGCTGTTTTTT.

This clonotype turned up a few times. The chain employs TRBV7-2 and TRBJ2-1; 9 bases agree with TRBD1. Unmatched junction bases numbered 14, after V lost 5 bases and J lost 6 bases. There are 17 residues in the CDR3. In germline, CDR1 is SGHTA, CDR2 FQGNSA. The CDR3 region is CASSIVGGTTGGNEQFF. The DNA of the CDR3 is TGTGCCAGCAGCATAGTAGGGGGCACGACAGGGGGCAATGAGCAGTTCTTC.

The V call is TRBV5-1, the J call TRBJ2-1; no clear D. The V and J ends lost 5 bases and 9 bases respectively, with 12 bases between them. CDR3 size: 12 residues. Germline lookup yields CDR1 SGHRS and CDR2 YFSETQ. CDR3 in amino acids: CASSPPRGEQFF. In nucleotides, the CDR3 is TGCGCCAGCAGTCCTCCCAGAGGTGAGCAGTTCTTC. The entire variable domain, with the rest obtained from reference TRBV5-1 and TRBJ2-1, is as follows: KAGVTQTPRYLIKTRGQQVTLSCSPISGHRSVSWYQQTPGQGLQFLFEYFSETQRNKGNFPGRFSGRQFSNSRSEMNVSTLELGDSALYLCASSPPRGEQFFGPGTRLTVL.

This clonotype showed up many times. The chain links TRBV5-1 to TRBJ1-2; TRBD1 is a possible D gene (5 bases). V was trimmed by 4 bases and J by 0 bases, leaving 22 bases between them. The CDR3 totals 18 residues. Germline assignment: CDR1 SGHRS and CDR2 YFSETQ. The CDR3 coding sequence is TGCGCCAGCAGCGGGGCGACGGAGAGGCCACGCGCTAACTATGGCTACACCTTC. It codes for CASSGATERPRANYGYTF.

This clonotype was recorded many times. The V gene is TRBV10-3, the J gene TRBJ1-3; 7 nucleotides match TRBD1. With V trimmed by 6 bases and J by 2 bases, 7 bases remained unmatched. Germline V gene lookup returns CDR1 ENHRY and CDR2 SYGVKD. This CDR3 contains 15 residues. CDR3: CAISLTGNTGNTIYF. CDR3 in DNA: TGTGCCATCAGCTTGACAGGGAACACTGGAAACACCATATATTTT.

The sample holds many counts of this clonotype. This chain uses TRBV20-1 with TRBJ2-7; tentatively, D is TRBD2 (5 bases). This CDR3 contains 14 residues. Between the trimmed V and J ends, which lost 0 bases and 3 bases, there was a span of 12 bases. Germline V lookup: CDR1 DFQATT, CDR2 SNEGSKA (reference sequence). The CDR3 region has the DNA TGCAGTGCTAGAGACTCCCCACTAGACTACGAGCAGTACTTC. Its protein product is CSARDSPLDYEQYF.

This clonotype was seen repeatedly, ten times or more. The gene calls are TRBV14 and TRBJ2-4; no definite D call. Trimming took 5 bases from V and 5 from J, leaving 13 bases between them. CDR3 length equals 14 residues. Germline CDR1 SGHDN, CDR2 FVKESK. The CDR3 is CASSFYGLQNIQYF. CDR3 in DNA: TGTGCCAGCAGCTTTTATGGGTTGCAAAACATTCAGTACTTC.

This clonotype was seen repeatedly, ten times or more. The V call is TRBV20-1, the J call TRBJ1-4; no reliable D call. The V gene's germline CDR1 is DFQATT and CDR2 SNEGSKA (reference sequence). V lost 4 bases, J lost 8 bases, and 17 bases lay in between. This CDR3 is 14 amino acids long. This CDR3 reads CSATIRDIGEKLFF. The CDR3 coding sequence is TGCAGTGCTACGATTAGGGATATTGGGGAAAAACTGTTTTTT.

The chain carries TRBV19 and TRBJ2-5; 16 nucleotides align to TRBD2. This CDR3 is built from 16 residues. CDR1 is LNHDA, CDR2 SQIVND, per germline (reference sequence). V lost 5 bases, J lost 5 bases, and 5 bases stayed unmatched. The CDR3 coding sequence is TGTGCCAGTAGTCCCAAGGGACTAGCGGGGGGGGAGACCCAGTACTTC. Its protein product is CASSPKGLAGGETQYF.

There are many counts of this clonotype. The chain employs TRBV20-1 and TRBJ1-5, with D possibly matching TRBD1 (5 bases). Trimming shortened V by 1 base and J by 7 bases, and 11 bases separated the two germline ends. The CDR3 extends over 13 amino acids. The germline V gene encodes CDR1 DFQATT and CDR2 SNEGSKA (reference sequence). As DNA, the CDR3 is TGCAGTGCTAGAGGAGGGGTAGGCCAGCCCCAGCATTTT. Protein: CSARGGVGQPQHF.

This clonotype was counted many times. J is TRBJ1-2 and V is TRBV28; perhaps TRBD1 as D (6 bases). The CDR3 is made up of 13 amino acids. In germline, CDR1 is MDHEN, CDR2 SYDVKM. V lost 0 bases to trimming and J lost 4 bases, with 6 bases between them. The CDR3 here is CASSLWTGYGYTF. The CDR3 DNA follows: TGTGCCAGCAGTTTATGGACAGGCTATGGCTACACCTTC.

This clonotype appeared many times. V gene TRBV2 combines with J gene TRBJ2-6, with 10 bases matching TRBD2. Germline CDR1 and CDR2: SNHLY and FYNNEI. Trimming took 7 bases from V and 0 from J; bases not matched to a gene: 6. CDR3 length equals 17 residues. Here the CDR3 DNA reads TGTGCCAGCACCCCTAGCGGGAGTCGCTCTGGGGCCAACGTCCTGACTTTC. Encoded protein: CASTPSGSRSGANVLTF.